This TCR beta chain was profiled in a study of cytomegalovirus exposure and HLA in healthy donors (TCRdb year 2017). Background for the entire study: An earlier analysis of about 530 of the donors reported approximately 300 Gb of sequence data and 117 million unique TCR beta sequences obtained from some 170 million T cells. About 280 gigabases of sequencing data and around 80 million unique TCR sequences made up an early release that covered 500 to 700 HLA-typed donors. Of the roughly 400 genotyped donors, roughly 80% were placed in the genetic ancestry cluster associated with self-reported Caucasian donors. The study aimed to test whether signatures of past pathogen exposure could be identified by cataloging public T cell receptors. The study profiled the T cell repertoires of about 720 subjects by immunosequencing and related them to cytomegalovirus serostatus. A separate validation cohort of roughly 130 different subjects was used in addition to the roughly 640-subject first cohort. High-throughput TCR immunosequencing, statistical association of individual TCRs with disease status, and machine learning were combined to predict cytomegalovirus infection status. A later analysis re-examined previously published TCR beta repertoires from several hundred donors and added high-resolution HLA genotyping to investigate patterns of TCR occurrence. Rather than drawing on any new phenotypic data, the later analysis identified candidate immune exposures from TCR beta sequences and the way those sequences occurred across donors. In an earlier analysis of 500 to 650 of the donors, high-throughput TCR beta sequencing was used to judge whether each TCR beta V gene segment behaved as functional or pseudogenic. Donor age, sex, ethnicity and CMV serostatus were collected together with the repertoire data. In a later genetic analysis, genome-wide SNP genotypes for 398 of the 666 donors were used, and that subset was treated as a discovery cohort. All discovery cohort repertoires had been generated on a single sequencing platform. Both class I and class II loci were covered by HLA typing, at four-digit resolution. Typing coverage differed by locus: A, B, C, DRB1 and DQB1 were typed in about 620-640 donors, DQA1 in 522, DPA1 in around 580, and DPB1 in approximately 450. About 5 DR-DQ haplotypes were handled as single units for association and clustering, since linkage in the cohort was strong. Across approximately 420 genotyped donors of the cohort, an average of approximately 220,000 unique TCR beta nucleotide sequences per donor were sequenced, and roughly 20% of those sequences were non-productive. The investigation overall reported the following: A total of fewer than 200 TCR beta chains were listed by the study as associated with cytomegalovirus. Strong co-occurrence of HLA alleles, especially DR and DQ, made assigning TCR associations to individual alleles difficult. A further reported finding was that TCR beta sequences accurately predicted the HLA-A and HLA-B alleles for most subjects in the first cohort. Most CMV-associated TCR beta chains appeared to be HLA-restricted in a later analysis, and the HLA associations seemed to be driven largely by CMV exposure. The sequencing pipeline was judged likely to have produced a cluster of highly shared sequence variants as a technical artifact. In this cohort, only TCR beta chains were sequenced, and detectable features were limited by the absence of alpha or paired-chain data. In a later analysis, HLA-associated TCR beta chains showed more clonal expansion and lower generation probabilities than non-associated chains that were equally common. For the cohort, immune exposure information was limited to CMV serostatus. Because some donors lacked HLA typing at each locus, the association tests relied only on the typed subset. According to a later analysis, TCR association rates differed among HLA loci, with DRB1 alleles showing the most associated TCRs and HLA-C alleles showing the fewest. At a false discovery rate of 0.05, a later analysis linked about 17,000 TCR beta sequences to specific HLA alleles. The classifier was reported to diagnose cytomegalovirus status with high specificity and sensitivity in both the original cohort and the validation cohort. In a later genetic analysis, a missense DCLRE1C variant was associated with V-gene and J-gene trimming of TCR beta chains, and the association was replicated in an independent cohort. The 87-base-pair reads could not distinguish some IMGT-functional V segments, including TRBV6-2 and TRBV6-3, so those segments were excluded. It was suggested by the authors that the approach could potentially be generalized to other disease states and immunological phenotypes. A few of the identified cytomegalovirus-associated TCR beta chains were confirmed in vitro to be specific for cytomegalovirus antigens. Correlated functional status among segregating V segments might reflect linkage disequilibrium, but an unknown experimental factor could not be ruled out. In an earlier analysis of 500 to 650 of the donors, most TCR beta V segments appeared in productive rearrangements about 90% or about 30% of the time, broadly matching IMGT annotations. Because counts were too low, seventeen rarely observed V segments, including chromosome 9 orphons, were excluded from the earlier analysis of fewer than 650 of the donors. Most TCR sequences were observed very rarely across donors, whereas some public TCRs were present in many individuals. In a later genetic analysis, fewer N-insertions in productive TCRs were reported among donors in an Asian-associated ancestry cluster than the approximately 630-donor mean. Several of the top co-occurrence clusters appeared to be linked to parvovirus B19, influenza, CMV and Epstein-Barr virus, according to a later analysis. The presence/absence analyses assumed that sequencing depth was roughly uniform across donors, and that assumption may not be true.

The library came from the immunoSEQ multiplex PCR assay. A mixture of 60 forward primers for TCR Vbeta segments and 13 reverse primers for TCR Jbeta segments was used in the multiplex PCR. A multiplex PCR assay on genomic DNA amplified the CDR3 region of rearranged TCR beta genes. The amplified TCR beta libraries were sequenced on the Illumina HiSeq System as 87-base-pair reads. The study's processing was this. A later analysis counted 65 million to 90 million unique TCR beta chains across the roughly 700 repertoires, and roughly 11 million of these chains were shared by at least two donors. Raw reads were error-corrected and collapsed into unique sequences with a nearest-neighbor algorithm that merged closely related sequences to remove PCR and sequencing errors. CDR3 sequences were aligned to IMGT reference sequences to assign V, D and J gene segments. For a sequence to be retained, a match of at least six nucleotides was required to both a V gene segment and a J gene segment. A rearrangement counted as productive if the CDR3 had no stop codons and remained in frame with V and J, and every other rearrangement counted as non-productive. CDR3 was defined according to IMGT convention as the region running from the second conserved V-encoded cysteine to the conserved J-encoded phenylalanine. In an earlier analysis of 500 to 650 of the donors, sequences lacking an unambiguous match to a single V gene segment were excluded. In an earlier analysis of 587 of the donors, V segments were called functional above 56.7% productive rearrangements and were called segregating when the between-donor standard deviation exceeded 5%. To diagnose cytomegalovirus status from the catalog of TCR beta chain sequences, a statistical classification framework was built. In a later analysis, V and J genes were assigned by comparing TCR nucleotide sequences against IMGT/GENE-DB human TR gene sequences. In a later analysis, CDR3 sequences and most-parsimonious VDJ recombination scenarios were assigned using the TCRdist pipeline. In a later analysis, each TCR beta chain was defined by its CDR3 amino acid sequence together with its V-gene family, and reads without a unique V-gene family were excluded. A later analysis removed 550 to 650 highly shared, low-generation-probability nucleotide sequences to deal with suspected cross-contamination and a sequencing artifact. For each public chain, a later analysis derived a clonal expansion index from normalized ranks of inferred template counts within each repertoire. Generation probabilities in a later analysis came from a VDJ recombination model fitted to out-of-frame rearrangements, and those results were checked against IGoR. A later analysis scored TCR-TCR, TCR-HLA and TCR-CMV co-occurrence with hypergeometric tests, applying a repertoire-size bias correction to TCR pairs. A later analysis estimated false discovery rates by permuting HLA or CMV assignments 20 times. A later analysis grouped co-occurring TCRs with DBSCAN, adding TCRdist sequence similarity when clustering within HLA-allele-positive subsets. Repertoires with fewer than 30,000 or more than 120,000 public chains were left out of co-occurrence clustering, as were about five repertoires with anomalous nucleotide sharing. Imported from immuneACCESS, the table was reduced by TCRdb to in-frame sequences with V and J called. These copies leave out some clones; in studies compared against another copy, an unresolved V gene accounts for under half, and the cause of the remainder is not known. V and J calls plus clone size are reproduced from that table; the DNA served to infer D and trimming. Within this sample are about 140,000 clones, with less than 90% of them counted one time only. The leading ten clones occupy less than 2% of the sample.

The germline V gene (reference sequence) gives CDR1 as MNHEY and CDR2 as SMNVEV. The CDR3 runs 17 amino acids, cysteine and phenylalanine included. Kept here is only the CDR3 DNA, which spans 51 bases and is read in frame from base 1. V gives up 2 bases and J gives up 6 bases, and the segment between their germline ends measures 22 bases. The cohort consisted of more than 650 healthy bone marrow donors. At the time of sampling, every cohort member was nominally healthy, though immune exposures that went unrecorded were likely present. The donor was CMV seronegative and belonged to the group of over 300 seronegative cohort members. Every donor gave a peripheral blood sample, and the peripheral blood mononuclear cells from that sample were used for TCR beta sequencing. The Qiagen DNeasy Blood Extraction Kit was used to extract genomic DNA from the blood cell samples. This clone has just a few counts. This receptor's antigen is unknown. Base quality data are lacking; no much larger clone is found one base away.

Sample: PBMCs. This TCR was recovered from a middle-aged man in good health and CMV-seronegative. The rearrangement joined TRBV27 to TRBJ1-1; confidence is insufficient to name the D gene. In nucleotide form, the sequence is TGTGCCAGCAGTTTAAAGGCAGGCCACCCTGTACAAGCTGAAGCTTTCTTT. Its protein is CASSLKAGHPVQAEAFF.